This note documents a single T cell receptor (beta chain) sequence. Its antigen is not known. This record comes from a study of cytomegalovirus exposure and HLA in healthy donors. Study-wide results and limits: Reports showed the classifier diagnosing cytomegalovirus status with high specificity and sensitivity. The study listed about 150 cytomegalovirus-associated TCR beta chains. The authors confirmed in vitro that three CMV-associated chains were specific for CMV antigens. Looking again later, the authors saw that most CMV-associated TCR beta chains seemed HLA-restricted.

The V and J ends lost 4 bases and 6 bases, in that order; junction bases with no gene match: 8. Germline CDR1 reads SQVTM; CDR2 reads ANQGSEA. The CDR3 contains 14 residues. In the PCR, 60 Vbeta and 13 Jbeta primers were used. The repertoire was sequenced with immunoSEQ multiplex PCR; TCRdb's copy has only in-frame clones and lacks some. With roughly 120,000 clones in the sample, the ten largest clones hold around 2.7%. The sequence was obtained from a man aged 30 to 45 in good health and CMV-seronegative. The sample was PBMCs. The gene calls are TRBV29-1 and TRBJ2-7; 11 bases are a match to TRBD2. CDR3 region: CSVALRLAGGEQYF. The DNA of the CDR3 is TGCAGCGTTGCCCTTCGGCTAGCGGGAGGCGAGCAGTACTTC.